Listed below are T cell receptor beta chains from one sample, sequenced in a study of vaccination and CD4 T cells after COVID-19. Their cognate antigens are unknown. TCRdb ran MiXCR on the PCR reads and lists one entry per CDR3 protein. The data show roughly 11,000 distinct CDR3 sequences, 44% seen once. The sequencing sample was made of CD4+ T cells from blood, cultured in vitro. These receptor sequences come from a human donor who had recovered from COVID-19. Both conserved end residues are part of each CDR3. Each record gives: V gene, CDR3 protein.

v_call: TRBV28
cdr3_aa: CASSLRGVNGPQHF

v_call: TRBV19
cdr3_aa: CASSIPGAYEQYF

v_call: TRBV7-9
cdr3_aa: CASSSGQGADGYTF

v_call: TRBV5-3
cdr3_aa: CASSLVAGNEQFF

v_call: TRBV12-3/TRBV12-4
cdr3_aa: CASSLQENQPQHF

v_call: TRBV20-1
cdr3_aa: CSARDFTGGDTEAFF

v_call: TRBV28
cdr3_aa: CASSLRVGNIQYF

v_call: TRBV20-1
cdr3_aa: CSARDWGGGRVIYEQYF

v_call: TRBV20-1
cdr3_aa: CSAGRGGGETQYF

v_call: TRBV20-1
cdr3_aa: CSASWYRGEGNQPQHF

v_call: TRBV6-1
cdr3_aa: CATSRGSSYEQYF